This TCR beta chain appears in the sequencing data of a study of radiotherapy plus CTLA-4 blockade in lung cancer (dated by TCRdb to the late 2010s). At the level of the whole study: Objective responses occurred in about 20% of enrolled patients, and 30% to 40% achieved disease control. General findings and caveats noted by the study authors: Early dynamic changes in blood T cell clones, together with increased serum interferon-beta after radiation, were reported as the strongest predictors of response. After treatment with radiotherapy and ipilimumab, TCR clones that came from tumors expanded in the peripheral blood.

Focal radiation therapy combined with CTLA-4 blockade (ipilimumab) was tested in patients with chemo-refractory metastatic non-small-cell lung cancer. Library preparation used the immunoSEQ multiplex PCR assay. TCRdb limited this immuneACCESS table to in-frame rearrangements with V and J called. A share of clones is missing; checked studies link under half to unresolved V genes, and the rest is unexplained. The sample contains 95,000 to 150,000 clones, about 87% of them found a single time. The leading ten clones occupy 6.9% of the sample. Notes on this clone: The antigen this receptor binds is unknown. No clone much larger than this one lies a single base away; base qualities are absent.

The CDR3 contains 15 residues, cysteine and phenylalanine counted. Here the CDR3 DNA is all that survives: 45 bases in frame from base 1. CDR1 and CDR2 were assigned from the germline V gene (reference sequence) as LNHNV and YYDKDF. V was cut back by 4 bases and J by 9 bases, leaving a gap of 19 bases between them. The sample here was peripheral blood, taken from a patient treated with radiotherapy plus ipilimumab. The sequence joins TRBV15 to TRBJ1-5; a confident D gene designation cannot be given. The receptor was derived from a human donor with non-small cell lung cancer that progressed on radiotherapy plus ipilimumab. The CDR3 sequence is CATSNRNGVGRPQHF. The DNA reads TGTGCCACCAGCAACAGAAATGGCGTCGGAAGGCCCCAGCATTTT.